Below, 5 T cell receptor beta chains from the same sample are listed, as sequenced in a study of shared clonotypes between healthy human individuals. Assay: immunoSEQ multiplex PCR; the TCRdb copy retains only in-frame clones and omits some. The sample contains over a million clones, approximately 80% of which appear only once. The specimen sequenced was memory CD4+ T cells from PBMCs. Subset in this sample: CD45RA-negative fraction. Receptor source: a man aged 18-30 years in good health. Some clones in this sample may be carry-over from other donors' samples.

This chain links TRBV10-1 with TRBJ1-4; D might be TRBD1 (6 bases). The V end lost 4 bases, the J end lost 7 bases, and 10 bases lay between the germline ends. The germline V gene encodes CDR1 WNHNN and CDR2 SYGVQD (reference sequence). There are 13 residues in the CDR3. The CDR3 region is CASSGTDGEKLFF. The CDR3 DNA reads TGCGCCAGCAGTGGGACAGATGGTGAAAAACTGTTTTTT.

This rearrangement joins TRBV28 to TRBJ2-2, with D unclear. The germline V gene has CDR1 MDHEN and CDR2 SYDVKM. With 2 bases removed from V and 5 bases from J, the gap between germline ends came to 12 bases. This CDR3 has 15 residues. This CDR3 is CASSLAAAATGELFF. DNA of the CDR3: TGTGCCAGCAGTTTAGCAGCAGCCGCGACCGGGGAGCTGTTTTTT. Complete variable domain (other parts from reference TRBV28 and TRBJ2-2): DVKVTQSSRYLVKRTGEKVFLECVQDMDHENMFWYRQDPGLGLRLIYFSYDVKMKEKGDIPEGYSVSREKKERFSLILESASTNQTSMYLCASSLAAAATGELFFGEGSRLTVL.

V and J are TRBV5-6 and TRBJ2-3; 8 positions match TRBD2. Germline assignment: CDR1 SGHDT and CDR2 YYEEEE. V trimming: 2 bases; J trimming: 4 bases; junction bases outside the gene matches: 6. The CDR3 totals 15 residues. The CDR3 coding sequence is TGTGCCAGCAGCTTAAGCGGGAGAGGTTCAGATACGCAGTATTTT. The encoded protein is CASSLSGRGSDTQYF. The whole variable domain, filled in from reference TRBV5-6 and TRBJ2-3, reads DAGVTQSPTHLIKTRGQQVTLRCSPKSGHDTVSWYQQALGQGPQFIFQYYEEEERQRGNFPDRFSGHQFPNYSSELNVNALLLGDSALYLCASSLSGRGSDTQYFGPGTRLTVL.

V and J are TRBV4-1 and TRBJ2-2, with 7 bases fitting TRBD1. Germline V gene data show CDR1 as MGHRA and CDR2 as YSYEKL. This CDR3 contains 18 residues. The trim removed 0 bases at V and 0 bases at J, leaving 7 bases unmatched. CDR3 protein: CASSQEPLGGPNTGELFF. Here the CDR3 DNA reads TGCGCCAGCAGCCAAGAACCCTTAGGGGGCCCGAACACCGGGGAGCTGTTTTTT.

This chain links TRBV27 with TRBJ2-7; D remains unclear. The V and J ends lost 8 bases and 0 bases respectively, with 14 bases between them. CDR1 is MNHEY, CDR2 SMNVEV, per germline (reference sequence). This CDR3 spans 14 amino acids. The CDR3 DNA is TGTGCCAGCGGAGCCCTGATCGACTCCTACGAGCAGTACTTC. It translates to CASGALIDSYEQYF.